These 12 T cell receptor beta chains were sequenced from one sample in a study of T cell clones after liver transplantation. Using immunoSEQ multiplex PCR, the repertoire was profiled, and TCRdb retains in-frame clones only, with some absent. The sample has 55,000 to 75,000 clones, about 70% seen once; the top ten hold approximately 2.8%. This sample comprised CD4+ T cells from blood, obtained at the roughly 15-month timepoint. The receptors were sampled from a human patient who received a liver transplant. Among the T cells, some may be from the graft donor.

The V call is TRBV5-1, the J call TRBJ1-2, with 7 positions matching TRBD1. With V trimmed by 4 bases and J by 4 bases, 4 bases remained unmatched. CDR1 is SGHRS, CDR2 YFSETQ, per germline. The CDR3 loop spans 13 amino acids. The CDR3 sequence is CASSRDSLYGYTF. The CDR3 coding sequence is TGCGCCAGCAGCCGGGACAGCCTCTATGGCTACACCTTC.

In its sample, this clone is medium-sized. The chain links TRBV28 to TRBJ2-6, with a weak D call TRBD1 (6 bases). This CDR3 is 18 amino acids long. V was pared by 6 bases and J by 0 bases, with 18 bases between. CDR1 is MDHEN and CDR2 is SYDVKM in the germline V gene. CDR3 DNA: TGTGCCAGCAGCCCGACAGGTCAATTTCTCTCTGGGGCCAACGTCCTGACTTTC. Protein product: CASSPTGQFLSGANVLTF. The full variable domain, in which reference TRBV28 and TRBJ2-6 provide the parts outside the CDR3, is DVKVTQSSRYLVKRTGEKVFLECVQDMDHENMFWYRQDPGLGLRLIYFSYDVKMKEKGDIPEGYSVSREKKERFSLILESASTNQTSMYLCASSPTGQFLSGANVLTFGAGSRLTVL.

The CDR3 region has the DNA TGTGCCAGTACATTTCAGGGGAGGGCAACTAATGAAAAACTGTTTTTT. Translated: CASTFQGRATNEKLFF. The chain joins TRBV19 to TRBJ1-4; possible D gene TRBD1, 6 bases. The CDR3 contains 16 residues. Trimming took 7 bases from V and 0 from J, leaving 15 bases between them. The germline gives CDR1 LNHDA, CDR2 SQIVND (reference sequence).

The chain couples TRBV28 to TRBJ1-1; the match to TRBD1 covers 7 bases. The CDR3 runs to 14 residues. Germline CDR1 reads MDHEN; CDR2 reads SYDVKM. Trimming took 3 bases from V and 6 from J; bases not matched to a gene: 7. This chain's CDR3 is CASSLPQGRAEAFF. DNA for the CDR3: TGTGCCAGCAGTTTGCCACAGGGGAGGGCTGAAGCTTTCTTT. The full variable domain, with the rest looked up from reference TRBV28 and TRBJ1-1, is DVKVTQSSRYLVKRTGEKVFLECVQDMDHENMFWYRQDPGLGLRLIYFSYDVKMKEKGDIPEGYSVSREKKERFSLILESASTNQTSMYLCASSLPQGRAEAFFGQGTRLTVV.

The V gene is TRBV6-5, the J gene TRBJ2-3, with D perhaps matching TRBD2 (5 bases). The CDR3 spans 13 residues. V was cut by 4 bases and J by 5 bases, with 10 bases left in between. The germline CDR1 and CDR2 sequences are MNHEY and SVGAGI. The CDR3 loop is CASSFDEGDTQYF. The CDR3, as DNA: TGTGCCAGCAGTTTCGACGAGGGAGATACGCAGTATTTT.

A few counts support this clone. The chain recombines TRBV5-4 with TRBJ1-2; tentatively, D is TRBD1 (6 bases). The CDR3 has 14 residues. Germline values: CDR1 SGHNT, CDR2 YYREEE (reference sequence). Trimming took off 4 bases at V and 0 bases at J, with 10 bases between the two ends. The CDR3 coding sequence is TGTGCCAGCAGCGGGGGGGGCCCTAACTATGGCTACACCTTC. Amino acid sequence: CASSGGGPNYGYTF.

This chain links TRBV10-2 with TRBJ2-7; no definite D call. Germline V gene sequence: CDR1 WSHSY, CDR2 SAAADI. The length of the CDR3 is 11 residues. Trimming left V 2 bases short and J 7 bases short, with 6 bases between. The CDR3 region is CASSEIGEQYV. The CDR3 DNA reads TGCGCCAGCAGTGAGATTGGAGAGCAGTACGTC.

CDR3 in DNA: TGTGCCAGCAGCTTTGTTCCGGGACAGGGGATTAGCAATCAGCCCCAGCATTTT. It is translated as CASSFVPGQGISNQPQHF. The chain employs TRBV11-3 and TRBJ1-5; 10 bases are shared with TRBD1. Germline V gene sequence: CDR1 SGHNT, CDR2 YENEEA. The V segment lost 3 bases and the J segment 0 bases; nucleotides outside the gene matches: 8. The CDR3 runs 18 residues.

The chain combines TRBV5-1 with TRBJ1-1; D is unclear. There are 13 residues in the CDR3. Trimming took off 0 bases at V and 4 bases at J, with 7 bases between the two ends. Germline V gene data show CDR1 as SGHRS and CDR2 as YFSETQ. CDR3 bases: TGCGCCAGCAGCTTGGGTTCGGCCACTGAAGCTTTCTTT. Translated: CASSLGSATEAFF.

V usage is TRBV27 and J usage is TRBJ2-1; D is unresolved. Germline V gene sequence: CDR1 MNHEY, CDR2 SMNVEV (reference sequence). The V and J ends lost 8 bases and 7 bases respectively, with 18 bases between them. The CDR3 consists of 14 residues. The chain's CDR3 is CASLRWANSNEQFF. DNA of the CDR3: TGTGCCAGCCTCAGATGGGCAAACAGTAATGAGCAGTTCTTC.

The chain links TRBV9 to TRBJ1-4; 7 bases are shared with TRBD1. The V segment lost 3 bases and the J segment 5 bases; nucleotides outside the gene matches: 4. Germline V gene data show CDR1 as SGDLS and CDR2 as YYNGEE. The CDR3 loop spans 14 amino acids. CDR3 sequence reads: CASSGGQRNEKLFF. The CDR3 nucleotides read TGTGCCAGCAGCGGGGGACAGAGGAATGAAAAACTGTTTTTT.

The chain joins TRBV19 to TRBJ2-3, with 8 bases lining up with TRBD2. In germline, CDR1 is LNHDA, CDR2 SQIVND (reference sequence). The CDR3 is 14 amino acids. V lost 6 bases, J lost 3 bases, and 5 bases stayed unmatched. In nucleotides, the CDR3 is TGTGCCAGTAGCGGGGGGGCAGGTACAGATACGCAGTATTTT. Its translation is CASSGGAGTDTQYF.